A selection of T cell receptor beta chains follows, all from one sample in a study of identifying expanded T cells in peripheral blood. Sequenced by immunoSEQ multiplex PCR; TCRdb stores in-frame clones only, minus some. This sample has about 100,000 clones, with approximately 89% found just once. Sequences were obtained from blood. The receptors were gathered from a person between 18 and 70 years old in good health. CDR3s include the opening cysteine and the closing phenylalanine or tryptophan. The D gene is left open where the match is weak. Clone size is not always given. Where it is, it says once, few, many or a class for expanded clones.

length	size	V	D	J	CDR3	DNA
13	.	TRBV7-9	.	TRBJ1-1	CASSLFPDTEAFF	TGTGCCAGCAGCTTATTCCCGGACACTGAAGCTTTCTTT
15	.	TRBV11-3	.	TRBJ1-1	CASSLVVLGNTEAFF	TGTGCCAGCAGCTTAGTGGTCCTCGGGAACACTGAAGCTTTCTTT
14	.	TRBV7-8	TRBD2	TRBJ2-1	CASGLGGGYNEQFF	TGTGCCAGCGGCCTGGGGGGAGGGTACAATGAGCAGTTCTTC
13	.	TRBV6-1	.	TRBJ2-2	CASRIQGTGELFF	TGTGCCAGCAGAATACAAGGAACCGGGGAGCTGTTTTTT
16	.	TRBV30	.	TRBJ1-5	CAWSVKWTQGNQPQHF	TGTGCCTGGAGTGTAAAATGGACGCAGGGCAATCAGCCCCAGCATTTT
12	.	TRBV2	.	TRBJ1-2	CASTVGRNGYTF	TGTGCCAGCACGGTGGGGAGGAATGGCTACACCTTC
11	.	TRBV6-1	.	TRBJ1-2	CASTSGYGYTF	TGTGCCAGTACCTCAGGCTATGGCTACACCTTC
19	.	TRBV7-9	TRBD1	TRBJ1-2	CASSLAGGRGLRGLYGYTF	TGTGCCAGCAGCTTAGCGGGAGGAAGGGGGCTGAGGGGCCTATATGGCTACACCTTC
16	.	TRBV7-9	.	TRBJ1-3	CASSYSREYTGNTIYF	TGTGCCAGCAGCTACAGCAGGGAGTATACTGGAAACACCATATATTTT
16	.	TRBV10-3	TRBD2	TRBJ2-1	CAITVGTSGKLYEQFF	TGTGCCATCACCGTAGGGACTAGCGGGAAGCTCTATGAGCAGTTCTTC
13	.	TRBV7-2	.	TRBJ1-1	CASSYDGFTEAFF	TGTGCCAGCAGCTATGACGGATTCACTGAAGCTTTCTTT
15	.	TRBV14	TRBD2	TRBJ2-7	CASSKTSGGAYEQYF	TGTGCCAGCAGCAAAACTAGCGGGGGGGCCTACGAGCAGTACTTC
11	.	TRBV6-5	.	TRBJ2-2	CASRTTGELFF	TGTGCCAGCAGGACCACCGGGGAGCTGTTTTTT
14	.	TRBV7-9	.	TRBJ1-5	CASSSQSLGEPQHF	TGTGCCAGCAGCTCGCAGTCCCTGGGGGAGCCCCAGCATTTT
13	.	TRBV7-3	.	TRBJ1-1	CASSPTTASEAFF	TGTGCCAGCAGCCCAACCACAGCCTCTGAAGCTTTCTTT
14	.	TRBV6-1	.	TRBJ1-2	CASSEATVNYGYTF	TGTGCCAGCAGTGAAGCGACGGTAAACTATGGCTACACCTTC
13	.	TRBV30	.	TRBJ1-5	CAWQGQTNQPQHF	TGTGCCTGGCAAGGACAGACCAATCAGCCCCAGCATTTT
15	.	TRBV18	TRBD1	TRBJ2-5	CASSPFGDSQETQYF	TGTGCCAGCTCACCGTTCGGGGACAGTCAAGAGACCCAGTACTTC
14	.	TRBV2	.	TRBJ1-1	CASNVDRLNTEAFF	TGTGCCAGCAATGTCGACAGATTGAACACTGAAGCTTTCTTT
13	.	TRBV6-5	.	TRBJ2-3	CASLKGGTDTQYF	TGTGCCAGTCTCAAAGGGGGCACAGATACGCAGTATTTT
15	.	TRBV4-2	TRBD1	TRBJ1-5	CASSPGQGNNQPQHF	TGTGCCAGCAGCCCGGGACAGGGAAACAATCAGCCCCAGCATTTT
14	.	TRBV2	.	TRBJ1-5	CASNRQASNQPQHF	TGTGCCAGCAATCGACAGGCGAGCAATCAGCCCCAGCATTTT
17	few	TRBV5-1	.	TRBJ1-3	CASSLAGGRGSGNTIYF	TGCGCCAGCAGCTTGGCCGGGGGCAGGGGATCTGGAAACACCATATATTTT
12	.	TRBV10-3	.	TRBJ2-1	CAIGRRHNEQFF	TGTGCCATCGGGCGGAGACACAATGAGCAGTTCTTC
15	.	TRBV6-6	.	TRBJ1-1	CASGSGGRRNTEAFF	TGTGCCAGCGGCTCCGGAGGGCGTAGGAACACTGAAGCTTTCTTT
15	.	TRBV5-4	.	TRBJ1-3	CASSTDDKRGNTIYF	TGTGCCAGCAGCACCGATGACAAGCGGGGAAACACCATATATTTT
15	few	TRBV5-4	.	TRBJ2-1	CAIERDPSSYNEQFF	TGTGCCATCGAACGGGACCCGAGCTCCTACAATGAGCAGTTCTTC
13	.	TRBV5-4	.	TRBJ1-3	CASSLAEGNTIYF	TGTGCCAGCAGCTTGGCCGAGGGAAACACCATATATTTT
16	once	TRBV27	TRBD2	TRBJ2-3	CASSLYIAGGSDTQYF	TGTGCCAGCAGTTTATATATAGCGGGAGGGTCAGATACGCAGTATTTT
15	.	TRBV10-3	.	TRBJ1-2	CAIRSTGGPNYGYTF	TGTGCCATCAGGAGCACAGGAGGACCTAACTATGGCTACACCTTC
15	.	TRBV6-4	.	TRBJ1-1	CASSDSPGPNTEAFF	TGTGCCAGCAGTGACTCCCCGGGACCTAACACTGAAGCTTTCTTT
16	.	TRBV11-3	TRBD1	TRBJ2-1	CASSLRTGGSNNEQFF	TGTGCCAGCAGCTTAAGGACAGGGGGTTCTAACAATGAGCAGTTCTTC
13	.	TRBV4-3	.	TRBJ2-7	CASSQEPGHEQYF	TGCGCCAGCAGCCAAGAACCGGGCCACGAGCAGTACTTC
17	.	TRBV5-4	TRBD2	TRBJ2-1	CASSLSLTGTTPNEQFF	TGTGCCAGCAGCTTATCCCTCACCGGGACTACCCCCAATGAGCAGTTCTTC
15	.	TRBV2	TRBD2	TRBJ2-3	CASSPTSIGTDTQYF	TGTGCCAGCAGCCCGACTAGCATCGGCACAGATACGCAGTATTTT
16	.	TRBV7-3	TRBD2	TRBJ2-1	CASSLTGTSGLGGQFF	TGTGCCAGCAGCCTTACCGGGACTAGCGGTCTAGGGGGGCAGTTCTTC
15	.	TRBV9	.	TRBJ2-1	CASSVEGTSYNEQFF	TGTGCCAGCAGCGTAGAGGGGACCTCCTACAATGAGCAGTTCTTC
17	once	TRBV19	.	TRBJ1-5	CASSIPMIQNSNQPQHF	TGTGCCAGTAGTATACCTATGATACAGAATAGCAATCAGCCCCAGCATTTT
16	.	TRBV27	.	TRBJ2-1	CASSLRVTSTYNEQFF	TGTGCCAGCAGTTTAAGGGTGACTAGTACCTACAATGAGCAGTTCTTC
12	.	TRBV30	.	TRBJ2-7	CAWSVSPYEQYF	TGTGCCTGGAGTGTAAGCCCCTACGAGCAGTACTTC
14	.	TRBV2	.	TRBJ2-1	CASSEGRGGNEQFF	TGTGCCAGCAGTGAAGGCAGGGGCGGGAATGAGCAGTTCTTC
13	.	TRBV30	TRBD2	TRBJ2-3	CAWTSGYTDTQYF	TGTGCCTGGACTAGCGGTTACACAGATACGCAGTATTTT
18	.	TRBV9	TRBD2	TRBJ2-7	CASSVGEGAGLAGIGQYF	TGTGCCAGCAGCGTAGGAGAGGGCGCGGGACTAGCGGGAATCGGGCAGTACTTC
15	few	TRBV7-2	.	TRBJ1-6	CASSSLEGRRSPLHF	TGTGCCAGCAGCTCCCTTGAGGGGCGGCGGTCACCCCTCCACTTT
14	.	TRBV7-9	.	TRBJ2-1	CASSLVVLYNEQFF	TGTGCCAGCAGCTTAGTCGTCCTCTACAATGAGCAGTTCTTC
16	.	TRBV5-1	.	TRBJ2-7	CASSLLAGASIGEQYF	TGCGCCAGCAGCCTGCTCGCTGGGGCTAGCATCGGCGAGCAGTACTTC
21	.	TRBV14	TRBD1	TRBJ2-6	CASSPGGAHRGPALGANVLTF	TGTGCCAGCAGCCCCGGTGGAGCCCACAGGGGACCCGCTCTCGGGGCCAACGTCCTGACTTTC
16	.	TRBV7-2	TRBD2	TRBJ2-3	CASSLEAASGTDTQYF	TGTGCCAGCAGCTTAGAGGCGGCTAGCGGTACAGATACGCAGTATTTT
15	.	TRBV6-6	.	TRBJ1-1	CASKEANPRNTEAFF	TGTGCCAGCAAAGAAGCCAATCCCCGGAACACTGAAGCTTTCTTT